The 23 T cell receptor beta chains listed next were all sequenced from one sample in a study of shared clonotypes between healthy human individuals. Produced via immunoSEQ multiplex PCR; TCRdb's table is partial and in-frame only. The sample lists 2 million to 2.5 million clones, approximately 95% seen once, with 0.35% to 0.5% in the top ten. Input material: naive CD4+ T cells from PBMCs. Subset denoted: CD45RA+ positively selected. The source of these receptors is a man aged 18 to 35 in good health. Some clones in this sample may be carry-over from other donors' samples.

The chain carries TRBV5-6 and TRBJ1-1, with D maybe TRBD1 (6 bases). CDR3 size: 15 residues. Germline V gene data show CDR1 as SGHDT and CDR2 as YYEEEE. With 0 bases removed from V and 8 bases from J, the gap between germline ends came to 17 bases. For the CDR3, the DNA is TGTGCCAGCAGCTTGGCCTATCAGGACAGTACCGAAGCTTTCTTT. Its protein product is CASSLAYQDSTEAFF.

The genes are TRBV18 and TRBJ2-1; D gene uncertain. Germline V gives CDR1 KGHSH, CDR2 LQKENI. There are 15 residues in the CDR3. V lost 1 base to trimming and J lost 1 base, with 8 bases between them. CDR3 region: CASSPLEVSYNEQFF. In DNA, the CDR3 is TGTGCCAGCTCACCACTCGAAGTATCCTACAATGAGCAGTTCTTC.

The chain recombines TRBV5-4 with TRBJ1-1, with 7 positions matching TRBD1. The germline V gene encodes CDR1 SGHNT and CDR2 YYREEE (reference sequence). The CDR3 contains 15 residues. The V gene end was trimmed by 3 bases and the J gene end by 1 base; junction bases not matched to a gene: 6. This CDR3 is CASSWRTGPNTEAFF. The CDR3 nucleotides read TGTGCCAGCAGCTGGAGGACAGGACCGAACACTGAAGCTTTCTTT.

The CDR3 loop reads CASSDGRANYGYTF. CDR3 sequence (DNA): TGTGCCAGCAGTGACGGCAGGGCCAACTATGGCTACACCTTC. V usage is TRBV6-4 and J usage is TRBJ1-2; D perhaps matches TRBD1 (5 bases). V shed 2 bases and J shed 2 bases, with 9 bases lying between them. Germline lookup yields CDR1 MRHNA and CDR2 SNTAGT. The CDR3 extends over 14 amino acids.

The chain employs TRBV7-2 and TRBJ2-1; D perhaps matches TRBD2 (5 bases). The V gene's germline CDR1 is SGHTA and CDR2 FQGNSA. This CDR3 has 12 residues. V was cut by 4 bases and J by 13 bases, with 14 bases left in between. The CDR3 sequence is CASSWLGKPQFF. CDR3 DNA: TGTGCCAGCAGCTGGCTCGGGAAGCCCCAGTTCTTC.

The chain is built from TRBV9 and TRBJ2-7, with unresolved D. This CDR3 spans 15 amino acids. The germline gives CDR1 SGDLS, CDR2 YYNGEE. Trimming pared 2 bases from V and 0 bases from J, leaving 12 bases between. The CDR3 nucleotides read TGTGCCAGCAGCGTTATGCCCCAAACCTCCTACGAGCAGTACTTC. Translation: CASSVMPQTSYEQYF.

This clone was seen a single time. The rearrangement links TRBV7-2 to TRBJ1-4; D may be TRBD1 (5 bases). The CDR3 extends over 17 amino acids. V dropped 0 bases and J dropped 4 bases, with 15 bases sitting between them. Germline V gene sequence: CDR1 SGHTA, CDR2 FQGNSA. The CDR3 protein is CASSLAGTIFNNEKLFF. The CDR3 nucleotides read TGTGCCAGCAGCTTAGCCGGGACGATTTTTAATAATGAAAAACTGTTTTTT.

This chain connects TRBV29-1 to TRBJ2-7; 12 bases are shared with TRBD2. CDR1 is SQVTM and CDR2 is ANQGSEA in the germline V gene. The CDR3 has 14 amino acids. Losses at the gene ends were 4 bases for V and 3 bases for J; bases not matched to a gene: 4. CDR3 sequence: CSVGGTSGLYEQYF. The CDR3 nucleotides read TGCAGCGTTGGAGGGACTAGCGGGCTCTACGAGCAGTACTTC.

Comments on this clone: Different DNA sequences within this sample yield the same CDR3. This chain joins TRBV19 and TRBJ2-5; D not certain. The CDR3 has 13 amino acids. The germline CDR1 and CDR2 sequences are LNHDA and SQIVND (reference sequence). V lost 4 bases and J 2 bases, leaving 8 bases between the germline ends. CDR3: CASSSGLQETQYF. The CDR3 nucleotides read TGTGCCAGTAGTAGCGGTTTACAAGAGACCCAGTACTTC. Filled out from reference TRBV19 and TRBJ2-5, the complete variable domain reads DGGITQSPKYLFRKEGQNVTLSCEQNLNHDAMYWYRQDPGQGLRLIYYSQIVNDFQKGDIAEGYSVSREKKESFPLTVTSAQKNPTAFYLCASSSGLQETQYFGPGTRLLVL.

The chain is built from TRBV7-3 and TRBJ2-1; D remains unclear. CDR1 SGHTA and CDR2 FQGTGA come from the germline V gene. The length of the CDR3 is 13 residues. V lost 4 bases and J lost 8, with 12 bases in between. The CDR3 region is CASSSRPWDEQFF. CDR3 DNA: TGTGCCAGCAGCTCACGCCCTTGGGATGAGCAGTTCTTC.

This chain joins TRBV6-1 and TRBJ1-1; the D gene is possibly TRBD1 (6 bases). Germline assignment: CDR1 MNHNS and CDR2 SASEGT. With 4 bases removed from V and 4 bases from J, the gap between germline ends came to 10 bases. This CDR3 is built from 13 residues. The CDR3 DNA is TGTGCCAGCAGTGCGGGACACGGCACTGAAGCTTTCTTT. Translation: CASSAGHGTEAFF.

The chain recombines TRBV6-6 with TRBJ2-7; 12 nucleotides match TRBD2. V trimming: 0 bases; J trimming: 10 bases; junction bases outside the gene matches: 7. The germline CDR1 and CDR2 sequences are MNHNY and SVGAGI (reference sequence). This CDR3 has 15 residues. In DNA, the CDR3 is TGTGCCAGCAGTTACTCGTCTGGACTAGCGGGGACACAGTACTTC. It is translated as CASSYSSGLAGTQYF.

This sequence joins TRBV5-6 and TRBJ2-7; D is ambiguous. CDR3 size: 16 residues. Germline CDR1 reads SGHDT; CDR2 reads YYEEEE. Trimming stripped 2 bases from V and 1 base from J, with 16 bases between. The CDR3 region has the DNA TGTGCCAGCAGCTTAGCCCCTGGGTATCGATCCTACGAGCAGTACTTC. Amino acid sequence: CASSLAPGYRSYEQYF. Full variable domain (remainder filled in from reference TRBV5-6 and TRBJ2-7): DAGVTQSPTHLIKTRGQQVTLRCSPKSGHDTVSWYQQALGQGPQFIFQYYEEEERQRGNFPDRFSGHQFPNYSSELNVNALLLGDSALYLCASSLAPGYRSYEQYFGPGTRLTVT.

DNA for the CDR3: TGTGCCAGTAGGATACTGCCGACAGGGGCGGCCGGGGAGCTGTTTTTT. Its translation is CASRILPTGAAGELFF. This chain uses TRBV19 with TRBJ2-2; TRBD1 agrees at 8 bases. The length of the CDR3 is 16 residues. After removal of 6 bases from V and 6 bases from J, the junction contained 12 bases not matched to a gene. CDR1 is LNHDA and CDR2 is SQIVND in the germline V gene (reference sequence). The full variable domain, rest sourced from reference TRBV19 and TRBJ2-2, is DGGITQSPKYLFRKEGQNVTLSCEQNLNHDAMYWYRQDPGQGLRLIYYSQIVNDFQKGDIAEGYSVSREKKESFPLTVTSAQKNPTAFYLCASRILPTGAAGELFFGEGSRLTVL.

V gene TRBV29-1 combines with J gene TRBJ2-7, with TRBD1 identical over 7 bases. Trimming removed 4 bases from V and 5 bases from J; junction bases left unmatched: 8. Germline CDR1 and CDR2: SQVTM and ANQGSEA. The CDR3 is 13 amino acids. This CDR3 is CSVASKGANEQYF. The DNA of the CDR3 is TGCAGCGTTGCCAGCAAGGGGGCCAACGAGCAGTACTTC.

CDR3 in DNA: TGTGCCAGCTCACCCAAAACCGGGACTAGCGGGAGTGGTGAGCAGTACTTC. The encoded protein is CASSPKTGTSGSGEQYF. The chain combines TRBV18 with TRBJ2-7; 14 positions match TRBD2. V trimming: 3 bases; J trimming: 7 bases; junction bases outside the gene matches: 11. CDR1 is KGHSH and CDR2 is LQKENI in the germline V gene. This CDR3 is 17 amino acids long.

The gene calls are TRBV5-1 and TRBJ2-2; D is perhaps TRBD1 or TRBD2 (5 bases each). Trimming stripped 0 bases from V and 0 bases from J, with 12 bases between. This CDR3 has 17 residues. The V gene's germline CDR1 is SGHRS and CDR2 YFSETQ. The CDR3 sequence: CASSLAGTSANTGELFF. The CDR3 coding sequence is TGCGCCAGCAGCTTGGCAGGGACGTCCGCGAACACCGGGGAGCTGTTTTTT.

V gene TRBV6-1 combines with J gene TRBJ1-5, with TRBD1 identical over 7 bases. The CDR3 is 14 amino acids. V dropped 8 bases and J dropped 6; count of bases not matched to a gene: 10. Germline V CDR1 and CDR2: MNHNS, SASEGT. The CDR3 DNA reads TGTGCCAGCCGTCGGACAGGTCGGGGTCAGCCCCAGCATTTT. It specifies CASRRTGRGQPQHF.

This clone has just one count. The chain links TRBV2 to TRBJ1-5; possible D gene TRBD1, 5 bases. The CDR3 runs 15 residues. Trimming took off 7 bases at V and 4 bases at J, with 17 bases between the two ends. Germline CDR1 reads SNHLY; CDR2 reads FYNNEI. CDR3: CASNGAGPKNQPQHF. The CDR3, as DNA: TGTGCCAGCAATGGGGCAGGGCCGAAGAATCAGCCCCAGCATTTT.

The CDR3 bases are TGTGCCAGCAGCGTAGAAGACTCCCGCGGCACCTTC. Translated: CASSVEDSRGTF. This chain uses TRBV9 with TRBJ1-2; no clear D gene. The germline V and J ends were trimmed by 0 bases and 13 bases, with 13 bases remaining between them. CDR3 length: 12 amino acids. Looked up from germline, CDR1 is SGDLS and CDR2 is YYNGEE.

The rearrangement uses TRBV29-1 and TRBJ2-1, with TRBD2 identical over 8 bases. The V and J ends lost 4 bases and 4 bases, in that order; junction bases with no gene match: 9. This CDR3 has 15 amino acids. Germline lookup yields CDR1 SQVTM and CDR2 ANQGSEA. The CDR3 sequence is CSVATSAREYNEQFF. The CDR3 nucleotides are TGCAGCGTTGCGACTAGCGCTCGAGAATACAATGAGCAGTTCTTC.

The chain is built from TRBV2 and TRBJ1-4; 7 bases align to TRBD1. Trimming at V came to 5 bases and at J to 1 base, leaving 13 bases not matched to a gene. Germline V gene lookup returns CDR1 SNHLY and CDR2 FYNNEI. This CDR3 spans 18 amino acids. CDR3 DNA sequence: TGTGCCAGCAGTTCCCGACAGGGCGGGTTCGGAACTAATGAAAAACTGTTTTTT. Its translation is CASSSRQGGFGTNEKLFF.

V usage is TRBV7-9 and J usage is TRBJ2-3; D is undetermined. Germline CDR1 SEHNR, CDR2 FQNEAQ (reference sequence). V dropped 2 bases and J dropped 5 bases, with 11 bases sitting between them. The CDR3 is 14 residues long. This CDR3 reads CASSLIPTGDTQYF. Here the CDR3 DNA reads TGTGCCAGCAGCTTAATTCCGACGGGAGATACGCAGTATTTT.